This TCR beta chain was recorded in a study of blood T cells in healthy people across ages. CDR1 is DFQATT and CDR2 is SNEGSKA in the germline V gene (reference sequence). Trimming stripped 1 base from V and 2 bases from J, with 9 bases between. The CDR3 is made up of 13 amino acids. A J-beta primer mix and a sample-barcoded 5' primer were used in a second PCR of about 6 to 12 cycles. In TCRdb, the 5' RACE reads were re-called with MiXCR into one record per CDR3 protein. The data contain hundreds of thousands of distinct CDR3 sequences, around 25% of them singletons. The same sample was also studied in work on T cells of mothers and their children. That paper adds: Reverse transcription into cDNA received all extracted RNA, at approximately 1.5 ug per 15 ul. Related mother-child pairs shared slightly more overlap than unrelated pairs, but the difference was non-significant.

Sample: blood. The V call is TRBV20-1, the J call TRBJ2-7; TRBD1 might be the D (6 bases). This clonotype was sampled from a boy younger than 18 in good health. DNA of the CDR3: TGCAGTGCTAGAGTGGGGGCCGCCTACGAGCAGTACTTC. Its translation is CSARVGAAYEQYF.